The next 25 T cell receptor beta chains were all read from a single sample in a study of blood T cell repertoires in COVID-19. Assay used: immunoSEQ multiplex PCR; TCRdb lists only in-frame clones, some missing. The table has almost 500,000 clones, roughly nine tenths seen once; the top ten hold 8.3%. What was sequenced was PBMCs or T cells enriched from blood (not recorded which). These receptors all stem from a woman aged 60-70 years who had recovered from COVID-19.

This chain links TRBV5-1 with TRBJ1-4; D call uncertain. V lost 4 bases to trimming and J lost 1 base, with 11 bases between them. Per the germline V gene, CDR1 is SGHRS and CDR2 is YFSETQ. The CDR3 has 15 amino acids. The CDR3 spells CASSARFGTNEKLFF. The CDR3 DNA sequence: TGCGCCAGCAGCGCCCGGTTCGGAACTAATGAAAAACTGTTTTTT.

This clone was picked up one time. V usage is TRBV10-3 and J usage is TRBJ1-6, with 7 bases that match TRBD1. The junction had 6 bases not matched to a gene; V was cut back by 7 bases and J by 9 bases. The germline V gene has CDR1 ENHRY and CDR2 SYGVKD. There are 13 residues in the CDR3. CDR3 DNA: TGTGCCATCAACGACAGGGTTAGTTCACCCCTCCACTTT. Translated: CAINDRVSSPLHF.

V gene TRBV6-5 combines with J gene TRBJ2-7; 8 nucleotides match TRBD1. The length of the CDR3 is 14 residues. V lost 5 bases to trimming and J lost 6 bases; unmatched junction nucleotides: 9. From germline, CDR1 is MNHEY and CDR2 SVGAGI. In DNA form, the CDR3 reads TGTGCCAGCAGTCTAATAGGGACAGGCGGCGAGCAGTACTTC. Its protein product is CASSLIGTGGEQYF.

This CDR3 is CASSVAEGQIYTF. The CDR3 DNA is TGCGCCAGCAGCGTGGCGGAGGGTCAAATCTACACCTTC. This chain joins TRBV5-1 and TRBJ1-2; D unclear. V was cut by 4 bases and J by 10 bases, with 17 bases left in between. The CDR3 runs 13 residues. Per the germline V gene, CDR1 is SGHRS and CDR2 is YFSETQ. Combining the CDR3 with reference TRBV5-1 and TRBJ1-2 gives the whole variable domain KAGVTQTPRYLIKTRGQQVTLSCSPISGHRSVSWYQQTPGQGLQFLFEYFSETQRNKGNFPGRFSGRQFSNSRSEMNVSTLELGDSALYLCASSVAEGQIYTFGSGTRLTVV.

The chain joins TRBV28 to TRBJ2-2; 8 bases agree with TRBD1. Unmatched junction bases numbered 10, after V lost 7 bases and J lost 6 bases. Germline values: CDR1 MDHEN, CDR2 SYDVKM. This CDR3 region has 15 residues. CDR3 in amino acids: CASKQGARWAGELFF. The CDR3, as DNA: TGTGCCAGCAAGCAGGGGGCACGGTGGGCCGGGGAGCTGTTTTTT.

This clone was detected once. The chain recombines TRBV30 with TRBJ2-6; D not certain. CDR1 and CDR2 (germline): GTSNPN, SVGIG (reference sequence). The CDR3 is 14 residues long. V was pared by 8 bases and J by 2 bases, with 13 bases between. CDR3 DNA: TGTGCCCAAACCCGCGTCACTGGGGCCAACGTCCTGACTTTC. Protein product: CAQTRVTGANVLTF. The full variable domain, in which reference TRBV30 and TRBJ2-6 provide the parts outside the CDR3, is SQTIHQWPATLVQPVGSPLSLECTVEGTSNPNLYWYRQAAGRGLQLLFYSVGIGQISSEVPQNLSASRPQDRQFILSSKKLLLSDSGFYLCAQTRVTGANVLTFGAGSRLTVL.

The chain recombines TRBV10-3 with TRBJ2-3; possible D gene TRBD2, 5 bases. The CDR3 totals 16 residues. V gave up 4 bases and J gave up 1 base, with 15 bases separating them. Germline values: CDR1 ENHRY, CDR2 SYGVKD. The CDR3 spells CAISASGSGGTDTQYF. CDR3 DNA sequence: TGTGCCATCAGTGCAAGCGGCTCTGGGGGCACAGATACGCAGTATTTT.

The CDR3 DNA is TGCAGCGTTAGTGACAGGGATAACACTGAAGCTTTCTTT. Translated: CSVSDRDNTEAFF. V usage is TRBV29-1 and J usage is TRBJ1-1; 7 bases line up with TRBD1. CDR1 is SQVTM and CDR2 is ANQGSEA in the germline V gene. V shed 5 bases and J 2 bases; nucleotides not matched to a gene: 5. The CDR3 is 13 residues long.

This clone showed up just once. This sequence joins TRBV7-6 and TRBJ1-4, with 7 bases that match TRBD1. V was clipped by 5 bases and J by 10 bases; unmatched bases: 13. Germline-derived CDR1 and CDR2 are SGHVS and FNYEAQ. The CDR3 length is 15 residues. The chain's CDR3 is CASSAGGQAKGKLFF. The CDR3 region has the DNA TGTGCCAGCAGCGCCGGAGGACAGGCCAAGGGAAAACTGTTTTTT.

This chain joins TRBV24-1 and TRBJ2-5, with a weak D call TRBD2 (7 bases). CDR1 and CDR2 from the germline V gene are KGHDR and SFDVKD. Trimming took off 12 bases at V and 5 bases at J, with 24 bases between the two ends. This CDR3 has 15 residues. CDR3 nucleotide sequence: TGTGCCGGATGGGGGGGACACGGAGTCTGGGAGACCCAGTACTTC. Its translation: CAGWGGHGVWETQYF.

This clone has a single count. The J gene is TRBJ1-2, the V gene TRBV24-1; D remains ambiguous. This CDR3 region has 13 residues. In germline, CDR1 is KGHDR, CDR2 SFDVKD. Between the trimmed V and J ends, which lost 3 bases and 7 bases, there was a span of 11 bases. The CDR3 DNA is TGTGCCACCAGTGATCCCCGCAGAGGTGGCTACACCTTC. Its protein is CATSDPRRGGYTF.

The chain is built from TRBV2 and TRBJ1-6, with D maybe TRBD1 (6 bases). V was trimmed by 7 bases and J by 14 bases, leaving 12 bases between them. The germline gives CDR1 SNHLY, CDR2 FYNNEI. The CDR3 covers 11 residues. CDR3 bases: TGTGCCAGCATCTCGACAGGCACCCTCCACTTT. Its protein product is CASISTGTLHF.

The chain joins TRBV2 to TRBJ2-7, with TRBD1 matching 7 bases. The V gene end was trimmed by 6 bases and the J gene end by 2 bases; junction bases not matched to a gene: 4. The length of the CDR3 is 13 residues. The germline V gene encodes CDR1 SNHLY and CDR2 FYNNEI. The CDR3 DNA reads TGTGCCAGCAGGGAACAGGGGCCCTACGAGCAGTACTTC. Its protein is CASREQGPYEQYF. The variable domain in full, completed from reference TRBV2 and TRBJ2-7, reads EPEVTQTPSHQVTQMGQEVILRCVPISNHLYFYWYRQILGQKVEFLVSFYNNEISEKSEIFDDQFSVERPDGSNFTLKIRSTKLEDSAMYFCASREQGPYEQYFGPGTRLTVT.

V gene TRBV9 combines with J gene TRBJ2-3, with D perhaps TRBD2 (5 bases). Germline V gives CDR1 SGDLS, CDR2 YYNGEE. The CDR3 sequence is 15 residues long. Trimming cost V 4 bases and J 0 bases, with 12 bases left between them. The CDR3 DNA sequence: TGTGCCAGCAGCCCTCCCGGGGAGAGCACAGATACGCAGTATTTT. It translates to CASSPPGESTDTQYF. Full variable domain (remainder filled in from reference TRBV9 and TRBJ2-3): DSGVTQTPKHLITATGQRVTLRCSPRSGDLSVYWYQQSLDQGLQFLIQYYNGEERAKGNILERFSAQQFPDLHSELNLSSLELGDSALYFCASSPPGESTDTQYFGPGTRLTVL.

CDR3: CSEARGNEQFF. CDR3 sequence (DNA): TGCAGTGAGGCTAGAGGCAATGAGCAGTTCTTC. The J gene is TRBJ2-1, the V gene TRBV20-1; D unclear. The CDR3 spans 11 residues. Deletions cut 7 bases from V and 6 bases from J, with 10 bases between. Germline loops: CDR1 DFQATT, CDR2 SNEGSKA (reference sequence).

CDR3 region: CASSLATGGDYGYTF. The CDR3, as DNA: TGTGCCAGCAGCTTGGCGACAGGGGGGGACTATGGCTACACCTTC. This chain links TRBV7-8 with TRBJ1-2, with 9 nucleotides matching TRBD1. The CDR3 is 15 residues long. In germline, CDR1 is SGHVS, CDR2 FQNEAQ. J lost 3 bases, V lost 3 bases, and 5 bases had no gene match.

The sample holds one count of this clone. Here the CDR3 reads CASSSGSGSGYGYTF. Written as DNA, the CDR3 is TGTGCCAGTAGTTCGGGGTCGGGCAGCGGCTATGGCTACACCTTC. V gene TRBV19 combines with J gene TRBJ1-2; D not resolved. Trimming removed 5 bases from V and 4 bases from J, with 17 bases in between. This CDR3 is 15 amino acids long. CDR1 and CDR2 from the germline V gene are LNHDA and SQIVND (reference sequence).

The chain links TRBV5-8 to TRBJ2-6; perhaps TRBD1 as D (6 bases). This CDR3 spans 16 amino acids. V lost 5 bases and J 2 bases, leaving 14 bases between the germline ends. Germline V lookup: CDR1 SGHTS, CDR2 YDEGEE. CDR3 sequence reads: CASSYTPGAGANVLTF. In DNA, the CDR3 is TGTGCCAGCAGTTATACCCCAGGGGCTGGGGCCAACGTCCTGACTTTC.

This clone occurred a few times. The rearrangement uses TRBV29-1 and TRBJ1-2; 12 bases agree with TRBD1. V shed 2 bases and J 4 bases; nucleotides not matched to a gene: 8. In germline, CDR1 is SQVTM, CDR2 ANQGSEA. This CDR3 has 16 residues. CDR3 DNA sequence: TGCAGCGTTGAAAGGGGACAGGGGGCGCGAGGCTATGGCTACACCTTC. This translates into CSVERGQGARGYGYTF. The whole variable domain, remainder taken from reference TRBV29-1 and TRBJ1-2, is SAVISQKPSRDICQRGTSLTIQCQVDSQVTMMFWYRQQPGQSLTLIATANQGSEATYESGFVIDKFPISRPNLTFSTLTVSNMSPEDSSIYLCSVERGQGARGYGYTFGSGTRLTVV.

The CDR3 DNA reads as TGTGCCATCAGTGAAAGGGGGCCTGGAAACACCATATATTTT. Protein product: CAISERGPGNTIYF. V usage is TRBV10-3 and J usage is TRBJ1-3; 7 nucleotides align to TRBD1. The V gene end was trimmed by 3 bases and the J gene end by 2 bases; junction bases not matched to a gene: 1. This CDR3 is 14 amino acids long. Germline assignment: CDR1 ENHRY and CDR2 SYGVKD.

The sample holds a few counts of this clone. The rearrangement uses TRBV4-1 and TRBJ1-5; 7 bases are shared with TRBD1. V lost 0 bases to trimming and J lost 3 bases; unmatched junction nucleotides: 5. The CDR3 contains 16 residues. CDR1 is MGHRA, CDR2 YSYEKL, per germline. The CDR3 region is CASSQDQTGNNQPQHF. CDR3 nucleotide sequence: TGCGCCAGCAGCCAAGATCAGACAGGGAACAATCAGCCCCAGCATTTT.

This chain connects TRBV7-6 to TRBJ1-4, with D possibly being TRBD1 (6 bases). V was clipped by 0 bases and J by 4 bases, with 15 bases between them. Germline-derived CDR1 and CDR2 are SGHVS and FNYEAQ. The CDR3 loop spans 17 amino acids. The CDR3 sequence is CASSLASQGRSNEKLFF. In DNA form, the CDR3 reads TGTGCCAGCAGCTTAGCTTCACAGGGTAGGAGTAATGAAAAACTGTTTTTT.

The chain employs TRBV5-1 and TRBJ2-6; no clear D gene. Germline CDR1 is SGHRS and CDR2 is YFSETQ. This CDR3 is built from 15 residues. Deletions cut 0 bases from V and 4 bases from J, with 8 bases between. The DNA of the CDR3 is TGCGCCAGCAGCTTGGGGCCCTCCGGGGCCAACGTCCTGACTTTC. Its translation: CASSLGPSGANVLTF. Looking up the rest from reference TRBV5-1 and TRBJ2-6 gives the full variable domain: KAGVTQTPRYLIKTRGQQVTLSCSPISGHRSVSWYQQTPGQGLQFLFEYFSETQRNKGNFPGRFSGRQFSNSRSEMNVSTLELGDSALYLCASSLGPSGANVLTFGAGSRLTVL.

V usage is TRBV5-1 and J usage is TRBJ2-4; 8 positions match TRBD1. With 4 bases clipped from V and 9 bases from J, the junction kept 9 bases outside the gene matches. Germline lookup yields CDR1 SGHRS and CDR2 YFSETQ. This CDR3 has 14 residues. The DNA for the CDR3 is TGCGCCAGCAGCCAAGACAGGGGTTCGGGCATTCAGTACTTC. It yields the protein CASSQDRGSGIQYF.

In its sample, this clone was seen once. The chain links TRBV19 to TRBJ2-7, with D hard to call. The V gene lost 3 bases and the J gene lost 3 bases, with 9 bases spanning the gap. Germline-derived CDR1 and CDR2 are LNHDA and SQIVND (reference sequence). CDR3 length: 13 amino acids. In DNA, the CDR3 is TGTGCCAGTAGTATTGGCGGCGGCTACGAGCAGTACGTC. Its protein product is CASSIGGGYEQYV.